This TCR beta chain was obtained from a study of blood T cell repertoires in COVID-19. Looking at the study overall: The United States, Italy and Spain provided the acute and convalescent COVID-19 samples.

Germline CDR1 reads MNHNY; CDR2 reads SVGAGI (reference sequence). V lost 5 bases to trimming and J lost 2 bases, with 13 bases between them. This CDR3 has 14 amino acids. In the authors' workflow: By means of reference gene primer amplification, nucleated cell counts were estimated. The protocol was immunoSEQ multiplex PCR, while the TCRdb copy is restricted to in-frame clones and leaves out a portion. That table is the source of V, J and clone size, and D and trimming were worked out from the DNA. The sample carries over 75,000 clones, approximately 85% recorded once. The V gene is TRBV6-6, the J gene TRBJ2-7, with D possibly being TRBD2 (5 bases). This TCR derives from a human donor in a cohort sampled during active COVID-19. The sample taken for sequencing was peripheral blood. The CDR3 spells CASSLAGGPYEQYF. The CDR3, as DNA: TGTGCCAGCAGTCTCGCGGGCGGTCCCTACGAGCAGTACTTC.